Presented here are 5 T cell receptor beta chains from one specimen sequenced in a study of T-cell reconstitution after alpha-beta-depleted transplantation in children. The library targeted TCRbeta and was prepared with unique molecular identifiers. TCRdb re-called the PCR reads through MiXCR, storing one row per CDR3 protein. Of under 750,000 distinct CDR3 sequences listed, more than 20% are singletons. The specimen comprised PBMCs, mostly from graft donor cells, sampled 360 days after TCRalphabeta/CD19-depleted stem cell transplant. The receptor source for this set is a boy under three years old who had a stem cell transplant for acute myeloid leukemia, so the T cells may come from the graft donor.

There are a few counts of this clonotype. This chain links TRBV30 with TRBJ1-3; the D is unclear. The CDR3 length is 16 residues. Germline values: CDR1 GTSNPN, CDR2 SVGIG (reference sequence). The germline V and J ends were trimmed by 0 bases and 1 base, with 13 bases remaining between them. CDR3 in amino acids: CAWSVDRVRSGNTIYF. The CDR3, as DNA: TGTGCCTGGAGTGTGGATAGGGTTCGGTCTGGAAACACCATATATTTT.

Only a few counts were recorded for this clonotype. The rearrangement uses TRBV19 and TRBJ1-2; 8 bases fit TRBD1. The CDR3 is 13 amino acids. Germline V CDR1 and CDR2: LNHDA, SQIVND (reference sequence). V was clipped by 5 bases and J by 8 bases; unmatched bases: 7. The CDR3 is CASSVPTGVGYTF. The CDR3 bases are TGTGCCAGTAGTGTCCCGACAGGGGTCGGCTACACCTTC.

This chain joins TRBV6-5 and TRBJ1-1; 8 nucleotides align to TRBD1. CDR3 length: 15 residues. With 2 bases clipped from V and 3 bases from J, the junction kept 5 bases outside the gene matches. The germline V gene has CDR1 MNHEY and CDR2 SVGAGI. CDR3 residues: CASSYRTGTYTEAFF. The CDR3 region has the DNA TGTGCCAGCAGTTACAGGACAGGGACGTACACTGAAGCTTTCTTT.

In this sample, this clonotype turned up a few times. The chain joins TRBV28 to TRBJ2-7; TRBD1 agrees at 9 bases. Trimming cost V 8 bases and J 1 base; bases outside gene matches: 6. The CDR3 length is 14 residues. Germline CDR1 MDHEN, CDR2 SYDVKM. DNA for the CDR3: TGTGCCAGCGAGAGTGGACAGGGGTCCTACGAGCAGTACGTC. Translation gives CASESGQGSYEQYV.

In this sample, this clonotype turned up many times. The gene calls are TRBV4-3 and TRBJ2-2; D gene ambiguous. V was clipped by 5 bases and J by 4 bases, with 11 bases between them. The CDR3 is 14 amino acids. Germline-derived CDR1 and CDR2 are LGHNA and YSLEER. The CDR3 coding sequence is TGCGCCAGCAGCAAAACTGGTGGCACCGGGGAGCTGTTTTTT. The encoded protein is CASSKTGGTGELFF.